The T cell receptor beta chain under discussion was sequenced for a study of blood T cell repertoires in COVID-19. The overall study: Collection of acute and convalescent COVID-19 samples took place in the United States, Italy and Spain. The analysed material was cDNA or gDNA that came from T cells, B-cell-depleted T cells, or PBMCs.

This CDR3 region has 15 residues. Germline-derived CDR1 and CDR2 are ENHRY and SYGVKD. Trimming took off 3 bases at V and 3 bases at J, with 12 bases between the two ends. The authors' processing: Counts of nucleated cells, estimated from reference gene primer amplification, were obtained. The repertoire was sequenced with immunoSEQ multiplex PCR; TCRdb's copy has only in-frame clones and lacks some. V and J calls and clone size come straight from that table; D and trimming were deduced from the DNA. The table includes tens of thousands of clones, approximately 85% detected once. This clone was seen a single time.

The genes are TRBV10-3 and TRBJ2-4, with a possible D match to TRBD2 (6 bases). The clonotype originates from a woman between 65 and 79 years old in a cohort sampled during active COVID-19. The sequencing sample was made of peripheral blood. CDR3 sequence reads: CAISDFDGGKNIQYF. The CDR3 DNA reads TGTGCCATCAGTGATTTTGACGGGGGCAAAAACATTCAGTACTTC.